This TCR beta chain was documented in a study of blood T cell repertoires in COVID-19. TCRdb's copy holds only in-frame clones and misses some; the assay was immunoSEQ multiplex PCR. There are 100,000 to 150,000 clones in the sample; more than 70% occur only once, and approximately 1.4% lies in the top ten. Germline lookup yields CDR1 SGDLS and CDR2 YYNGEE. Losses at the gene ends were 0 bases for V and 6 bases for J; bases not matched to a gene: 5. The CDR3 spans 15 residues. This receptor was obtained from a human donor in a cohort sampled during active COVID-19. The gene calls are TRBV9 and TRBJ2-1, with 8 bases aligning to TRBD2. Sequencing was carried out using peripheral blood. The CDR3 region has the DNA TGTGCCAGCAGCGTAGGGACTAGCCCTTTCAATGAGCAGTTCTTC. Its protein is CASSVGTSPFNEQFF.